Presented here are 28 T cell receptor beta chains from one specimen sequenced in a study of vaccination effects on CD4 cells after COVID-19. Isolating CD4+ T cells followed approximately 11 days of culture. Antigen specificity for these receptors is unknown. Repertoires were generated with immunoSEQ multiplex PCR, while TCRdb's copy carries only in-frame clones and drops some. This table has approximately 40,000 clones, about four fifths appearing once. Source: CD4+ T cells from PBMCs cultured without peptide, taken before COVID-19 vaccination. Source of these receptors: a human donor who received a COVID-19 vaccine.

CDR3 loop: CASSYHAGAYNEQFF. In DNA form, the CDR3 reads TGTGCCAGCAGTTACCATGCAGGGGCCTACAATGAGCAGTTCTTC. The chain carries TRBV6-5 and TRBJ2-1, with D possibly TRBD1 on 6 matching bases. V was shortened by 2 bases and J by 2 bases, with 10 bases between the two germline ends. This CDR3 region has 15 residues. Germline loops: CDR1 MNHEY, CDR2 SVGAGI.

The chain has TRBV18 and TRBJ1-2, with D uncertain. CDR3 length: 18 residues. The germline V and J ends were trimmed by 5 bases and 4 bases, with 26 bases remaining between them. Germline loops: CDR1 KGHSH, CDR2 LQKENI. CDR3 DNA sequence: TGTGCCAGCTCAGTCATTGGACCGGGAAATAAAGTTGGCTATGGCTACACCTTC. This gives the protein CASSVIGPGNKVGYGYTF.

The chain has TRBV5-6 and TRBJ2-5, with 7 bases matching TRBD2. CDR3 length equals 15 residues. V dropped 3 bases and J dropped 4; count of bases not matched to a gene: 9. The germline V gene has CDR1 SGHDT and CDR2 YYEEEE. The CDR3 coding sequence is TGTGCCAGCAGCTGGGGGAGGGCTCGGCGAGAGACCCAGTACTTC. Encoded protein: CASSWGRARRETQYF.

The chain combines TRBV9 with TRBJ1-6; 8 bases fit TRBD1. Germline V gene lookup returns CDR1 SGDLS and CDR2 YYNGEE. The CDR3 consists of 15 residues. The V gene end was trimmed by 4 bases and the J gene end by 7 bases; junction bases not matched to a gene: 7. The CDR3 bases are TGTGCCAGCAGCCCAGGACAGGGAAAAAATTCACCCCTCCACTTT. This gives the protein CASSPGQGKNSPLHF.

The J gene is TRBJ2-7, the V gene TRBV12-5, with D possibly being TRBD1 (5 bases). The V end lost 2 bases, the J end lost 3 bases, and 17 bases lay between the germline ends. Germline CDR1 and CDR2: LGHNT and FRNRAP. This CDR3 is 16 amino acids long. DNA of the CDR3: TGTGCTAGTGGTTTGATAGACAGATTTTACTACTACGAGCAGTACGTC. It yields the protein CASGLIDRFYYYEQYV.

The V call is TRBV3-1 (or the pseudogene TRBV3-2), the J call TRBJ2-3; D ambiguous. Germline V gene lookup returns CDR1 LGHDT and CDR2 YNNKEL (reference sequence). This CDR3 region has 15 residues. The ends were cut back, 1 base at V and 0 bases at J, with 8 bases in the middle. CDR3 sequence reads: CASSQVPSSTDTQYF. The CDR3 nucleotides read TGTGCCAGCAGCCAAGTGCCTTCTAGCACAGATACGCAGTATTTT.

V gene TRBV12-3 or TRBV12-4 combines with J gene TRBJ1-1; unclear D gene. Deletions cut 5 bases from V and 3 bases from J, with 4 bases between. CDR3 length: 11 amino acids. The CDR3 sequence: CASSTYTEAFF. For the CDR3, the DNA is TGTGCCAGCAGTACGTACACTGAAGCTTTCTTT.

This clone was found a few times. This chain connects TRBV12-3 or TRBV12-4 to TRBJ2-1, with D possibly matching TRBD1 (6 bases). Deletions cut 2 bases from V and 12 bases from J, with 8 bases between. CDR3 length equals 11 residues. The CDR3 DNA reads as TGTGCCAGCAGTTTAATAGGGGGGCAGTTCTTC. This codes for CASSLIGGQFF.

The chain uses TRBV6-5 and TRBJ2-3; TRBD2 is a possible D gene (6 bases). The CDR3 runs 16 residues. V lost 0 bases and J 0 bases, leaving 10 bases between the germline ends. Looked up from germline, CDR1 is MNHEY and CDR2 is SVGAGI. DNA for the CDR3: TGTGCCAGCAGTTACTCGGGCGGGGACAGCACAGATACGCAGTATTTT. Translating gives CASSYSGGDSTDTQYF.

The V gene is TRBV12-5, the J gene TRBJ2-3; D is unclear. V was cut by 6 bases and J by 5 bases, with 9 bases left in between. Germline lookup yields CDR1 LGHNT and CDR2 FRNRAP. The CDR3 extends over 12 amino acids. DNA of the CDR3: TGTGCTAGTGGATCACTTGGAGATACGCAGTATTTT. This translates into CASGSLGDTQYF.

The gene calls are TRBV19 and TRBJ2-6, with D unclear. The CDR3 totals 15 residues. Deletions cut 4 bases from V and 1 base from J, with 8 bases between. CDR1 LNHDA and CDR2 SQIVND come from the germline V gene (reference sequence). As DNA, the CDR3 is TGTGCCAGTAGTAAAAGTGGATCTGGGGCCAACGTCCTGACTTTC. It specifies CASSKSGSGANVLTF.

This chain links TRBV28 with TRBJ1-2, with D possibly matching TRBD1 (6 bases). The germline V and J ends were trimmed by 6 bases and 8 bases, with 16 bases remaining between them. Germline CDR1 reads MDHEN; CDR2 reads SYDVKM. The CDR3 covers 13 residues. Here the CDR3 reads CASRGWGAGGYTF. The CDR3, as DNA: TGTGCCAGCAGAGGTTGGGGGGCAGGGGGCTACACCTTC.

The chain carries TRBV9 and TRBJ1-1, with a tentative D call TRBD1 (5 bases). Germline V lookup: CDR1 SGDLS, CDR2 YYNGEE. V was pared by 2 bases and J by 0 bases, with 8 bases between. The CDR3 runs 14 residues. CDR3 nucleotide sequence: TGTGCCAGCAGCGTGGCAGGGTTGAACACTGAAGCTTTCTTT. This encodes CASSVAGLNTEAFF.

This sequence joins TRBV6-5 and TRBJ2-1; D tentatively reads TRBD1 or TRBD2 (5 bases each). Germline CDR1 MNHEY, CDR2 SVGAGI. V dropped 4 bases and J dropped 5 bases, with 18 bases sitting between them. This CDR3 is 16 amino acids long. CDR3 DNA: TGTGCCAGCAGTTCGGGACCTGGCGCGGTCGACAATGAGCAGTTCTTC. Translating it yields CASSSGPGAVDNEQFF.

CDR3 DNA: TGTGCCAGCAGTGTACGAGGGAATGAAAAACTGTTTTTT. It is translated as CASSVRGNEKLFF. J is TRBJ1-4 and V is TRBV2; D unclear. The V end lost 4 bases, the J end lost 5 bases, and 8 bases lay between the germline ends. Germline V lookup: CDR1 SNHLY, CDR2 FYNNEI. There are 13 residues in the CDR3. Complete variable domain (other parts from reference TRBV2 and TRBJ1-4): EPEVTQTPSHQVTQMGQEVILRCVPISNHLYFYWYRQILGQKVEFLVSFYNNEISEKSEIFDDQFSVERPDGSNFTLKIRSTKLEDSAMYFCASSVRGNEKLFFGSGTQLSVL.

This chain uses TRBV25-1 with TRBJ2-3; TRBD1 might be the D (6 bases). V was pared by 8 bases and J by 0 bases, with 12 bases between. This CDR3 has 14 amino acids. The germline CDR1 and CDR2 sequences are MGHDK and SYGVNS. CDR3 residues: CASGTTISTDTQYF. In DNA form, the CDR3 reads TGTGCCAGCGGGACAACAATTAGCACAGATACGCAGTATTTT.

J is TRBJ2-5 and V is TRBV24-1; 7 nucleotides agree with TRBD1. Trimming removed 5 bases from V and 5 bases from J; junction bases left unmatched: 13. CDR1 and CDR2 from the germline V gene are KGHDR and SFDVKD. This CDR3 is 16 amino acids long. CDR3 loop: CATSGLTGDGGETQYF. CDR3 sequence (DNA): TGTGCCACCAGTGGGTTAACAGGGGACGGTGGGGAGACCCAGTACTTC.

This chain uses TRBV3-1 (or the pseudogene TRBV3-2) with TRBJ2-5; D not resolved. The CDR3 is 13 amino acids. Per the germline V gene, CDR1 is LGHDT and CDR2 is YNNKEL (reference sequence). The V end was cut by 2 bases, the J end by 7 bases, with 11 bases between. CDR3 residues: CASSQTLWGTQYF. As DNA, the CDR3 is TGTGCCAGCAGCCAAACGCTCTGGGGGACCCAGTACTTC.

The V call is TRBV4-1, the J call TRBJ1-6; tentatively, D is TRBD1 (6 bases). CDR1 and CDR2 from the germline V gene are MGHRA and YSYEKL. This CDR3 is built from 17 residues. V dropped 1 base and J dropped 6 bases, with 16 bases sitting between them. CDR3 sequence: CASSQVRRTDFNSPLHF. Written as DNA, the CDR3 is TGCGCCAGCAGCCAAGTTAGAAGGACAGACTTTAATTCACCCCTCCACTTT.

V and J are TRBV29-1 and TRBJ2-7; D is possibly TRBD1 (5 bases). The CDR3 runs 13 residues. V was pared by 4 bases and J by 4 bases, with 14 bases between. Germline V gene data show CDR1 as SQVTM and CDR2 as ANQGSEA. CDR3 in amino acids: CSVVVRALYEQYV. CDR3 nucleotide sequence: TGCAGCGTTGTAGTCAGGGCCCTATACGAGCAGTACGTC.

This clone occurred once. V usage is TRBV6-6 and J usage is TRBJ2-2; TRBD2 aligns across 8 bases. V shed 3 bases and J 6 bases; nucleotides not matched to a gene: 6. CDR3 length equals 15 residues. CDR1 and CDR2 from the germline V gene are MNHNY and SVGAGI (reference sequence). The CDR3 coding sequence is TGTGCCAGCAGTTATGGCGGGGGGTCTTCCGGGGAGCTGTTTTTT. Its protein product is CASSYGGGSSGELFF.

This sequence joins TRBV24-1 and TRBJ1-1; D might be TRBD1 (5 bases). This CDR3 is 18 amino acids long. V was trimmed by 2 bases and J by 3 bases, leaving 21 bases between them. In germline, CDR1 is KGHDR, CDR2 SFDVKD. In DNA form, the CDR3 reads TGTGCCACCAGTGATTACCGGGGACCTCCCCAGAGGGACACTGAAGCTTTCTTT. Residues: CATSDYRGPPQRDTEAFF.

This clone appeared a single time. This chain joins TRBV7-2 and TRBJ1-4; D gene uncertain. V dropped 5 bases and J dropped 3 bases, with 10 bases sitting between them. The CDR3 totals 14 residues. CDR1 and CDR2 from the germline V gene are SGHTA and FQGNSA. CDR3 nucleotide sequence: TGTGCCAGCAGCAGGGATACGGCTAATGAAAAACTGTTTTTT. Translation gives CASSRDTANEKLFF.

The J gene is TRBJ2-3, the V gene TRBV7-9; D is possibly TRBD1 (5 bases). The CDR3 runs to 14 residues. In germline, CDR1 is SEHNR, CDR2 FQNEAQ (reference sequence). V was cut by 1 base and J by 4 bases, with 9 bases left in between. The chain's CDR3 is CASSLGGAADTQYF. For the CDR3, the DNA is TGTGCCAGCAGCTTAGGGGGCGCGGCAGATACGCAGTATTTT.

This chain connects TRBV19 to TRBJ1-4; D not resolved. Germline lookup yields CDR1 LNHDA and CDR2 SQIVND (reference sequence). The CDR3 has 13 amino acids. The ends were cut back, 6 bases at V and 2 bases at J, with 7 bases in the middle. The CDR3 nucleotides read TGTGCCAGTAGAGTTCGCACTAATGAAAAACTGTTTTTT. This codes for CASRVRTNEKLFF.

This chain links TRBV18 with TRBJ1-5; D may be TRBD1 (6 bases). Per germline, CDR1 KGHSH and CDR2 LQKENI. V lost 3 bases, J lost 5 bases, and 11 bases lay in between. This CDR3 is built from 14 residues. CDR3 in DNA: TGTGCCAGCTCACCTACAGGGTTCGATCAGCCCCAGCATTTT. Translated, it gives CASSPTGFDQPQHF. Full variable domain (missing parts from reference TRBV18 and TRBJ1-5): NAGVMQNPRHLVRRRGQEARLRCSPMKGHSHVYWYRQLPEEGLKFMVYLQKENIIDESGMPKERFSAEFPKEGPSILRIQQVVRGDSAAYFCASSPTGFDQPQHFGDGTRLSIL.

The chain uses TRBV12-5 and TRBJ2-3; D is perhaps TRBD1 or TRBD2 (5 bases each). The CDR3 runs 17 residues. V was trimmed by 1 base and J by 7 bases, leaving 21 bases between them. CDR1 is LGHNT, CDR2 FRNRAP, per germline. CDR3 sequence: CASGLALSLGVRNTQYF. For the CDR3, the DNA is TGTGCTAGTGGTTTGGCCCTGTCACTAGGGGTTCGGAATACGCAGTATTTT.

This clone has just one count. The chain combines TRBV9 with TRBJ2-3, with D perhaps matching TRBD2 (7 bases). Germline CDR1 reads SGDLS; CDR2 reads YYNGEE. The CDR3 covers 15 residues. Trimming cost V 3 bases and J 6 bases, with 17 bases left between them. The CDR3 spells CASSGRLGGGDTQYF. The CDR3 nucleotides are TGTGCCAGCAGCGGGAGACTAGGGGGGGGCGATACGCAGTATTTT.